What follows are 5 T cell receptor beta chains derived from one specimen sequenced in a study of blood T cell repertoires in COVID-19. The method was immunoSEQ multiplex PCR; TCRdb's version includes in-frame clones alone and lacks a portion of them. The sample has about 200,000 clones, more than 70% seen once. Source material: peripheral blood. The receptors here all came from a man aged 35 to 55 with active or convalescent COVID-19.

The rearrangement uses TRBV4-3 and TRBJ1-5; no clear D gene. Germline CDR1 reads LGHNA; CDR2 reads YSLEER. Trimming took 0 bases from V and 1 from J, leaving 10 bases between them. This CDR3 has 16 residues. The CDR3 coding sequence is TGCGCCAGCAGCCAAGACCCGGGGAGCAGCAATCAGCCCCAGCATTTT. This sequence encodes CASSQDPGSSNQPQHF.

The V gene is TRBV9, the J gene TRBJ1-2; the match to TRBD1 covers 10 bases. V trimming: 4 bases; J trimming: 5 bases; junction bases outside the gene matches: 5. Germline V lookup: CDR1 SGDLS, CDR2 YYNGEE. This CDR3 has 14 amino acids. CDR3 in amino acids: CASSRGTGDYGYTF. CDR3 nucleotides: TGTGCCAGCAGCCGCGGGACAGGGGATTATGGCTACACCTTC. Full variable domain (missing parts from reference TRBV9 and TRBJ1-2): DSGVTQTPKHLITATGQRVTLRCSPRSGDLSVYWYQQSLDQGLQFLIQYYNGEERAKGNILERFSAQQFPDLHSELNLSSLELGDSALYFCASSRGTGDYGYTFGSGTRLTVV.

The chain recombines TRBV19 with TRBJ2-2; the D is unclear. The V end was cut by 7 bases, the J end by 2 bases, with 8 bases between. CDR1 is LNHDA, CDR2 SQIVND, per germline (reference sequence). This CDR3 comprises 13 residues. Here the CDR3 DNA reads TGTGCCAGTACTCGGTATAACACCGGGGAGCTGTTTTTT. Translating gives CASTRYNTGELFF. The variable domain in full, completed from reference TRBV19 and TRBJ2-2, reads DGGITQSPKYLFRKEGQNVTLSCEQNLNHDAMYWYRQDPGQGLRLIYYSQIVNDFQKGDIAEGYSVSREKKESFPLTVTSAQKNPTAFYLCASTRYNTGELFFGEGSRLTVL.

The chain couples TRBV5-1 to TRBJ2-1, with unresolved D. Germline CDR1 and CDR2: SGHRS and YFSETQ. The V end lost 0 bases, the J end lost 0 bases, and 10 bases lay between the germline ends. The CDR3 covers 16 residues. CDR3 sequence (DNA): TGCGCCAGCAGCTTGGCCTGGCGGAGCTCCTACAATGAGCAGTTCTTC. As protein: CASSLAWRSSYNEQFF.

The J gene is TRBJ1-5, the V gene TRBV6-5, with TRBD1 as a possible D gene (6 bases). The CDR3 consists of 14 residues. Deletions cut 7 bases from V and 2 bases from J, with 12 bases between. Germline CDR1 and CDR2: MNHEY and SVGAGI. The CDR3 nucleotides are TGTGCCAGCACCCCCCGGACAGGCAATCAGCCCCAGCATTTT. Translated: CASTPRTGNQPQHF.